The 11 T cell receptor beta chains below were found in one sample sequenced in a study of naive CD8 T cells in extremely preterm neonates. Study outcomes and limitations: Relative to older groups, preterm infants had shorter, less trimmed CDR3s with fewer N additions.

For these TCRs, the target antigens are not known. The table came from immunoSEQ multiplex PCR; TCRdb's copy has only in-frame clones and leaves some out. The repertoire holds 20,000 to 30,000 clones, approximately 88% seen once, with 0.75% to 0.95% in the top ten. Extremely preterm deliveries at roughly 22-28 weeks of gestation provided the preterm samples. The sequencing sample was made of naive CD8+ T cells from cord blood. These receptors originate from a boy who was born preterm.

The chain carries TRBV27 and TRBJ1-2; D possibly corresponds to TRBD1 (6 bases). The CDR3 is made up of 13 amino acids. The germline V gene has CDR1 MNHEY and CDR2 SMNVEV (reference sequence). Trimming took 2 bases from V and 3 from J, leaving 7 bases between them. The CDR3 reads CASSLGQYYGYTF. As DNA, the CDR3 is TGTGCCAGCAGTTTAGGACAGTACTATGGCTACACCTTC.

This chain connects TRBV7-9 to TRBJ2-7; D gene ambiguous. Deletions cut 5 bases from V and 3 bases from J, with 5 bases between. CDR3 length: 11 amino acids. Germline CDR1 reads SEHNR; CDR2 reads FQNEAQ (reference sequence). DNA of the CDR3: TGTGCCAGCAGCGACAACTACGAGCAGTACTTC. Translating it yields CASSDNYEQYF.

This clone was counted a few times. The chain carries TRBV30 and TRBJ1-2, with D unresolved. Trimming took 0 bases from V and 3 from J, leaving 2 bases between them. The CDR3 sequence is 11 residues long. Germline V gene data show CDR1 as GTSNPN and CDR2 as SVGIG (reference sequence). Written as DNA, the CDR3 is TGTGCCTGGAGTGTACACTATGGCTACACCTTC. This gives the protein CAWSVHYGYTF.

The rearrangement links TRBV6-5 to TRBJ1-1, with D possibly TRBD1 on 5 matching bases. Germline values: CDR1 MNHEY, CDR2 SVGAGI. The CDR3 runs 14 residues. The V end lost 0 bases, the J end lost 1 base, and 6 bases lay between the germline ends. The CDR3 DNA reads as TGTGCCAGCAGTTACTCGAGGGGGAACACTGAAGCTTTCTTT. Translated: CASSYSRGNTEAFF.

This chain uses TRBV30 with TRBJ1-2; D is ambiguous. V was trimmed by 0 bases and J by 1 base, leaving 3 bases between them. Germline V lookup: CDR1 GTSNPN, CDR2 SVGIG (reference sequence). The length of the CDR3 is 12 residues. The CDR3 here is CAWSVNNYGYTF. CDR3 bases: TGTGCCTGGAGTGTAAATAACTATGGCTACACCTTC.

The chain joins TRBV7-9 to TRBJ2-5; 9 bases are shared with TRBD1. This CDR3 has 15 residues. Germline V lookup: CDR1 SEHNR, CDR2 FQNEAQ (reference sequence). Trimming removed 5 bases from V and 0 bases from J; junction bases left unmatched: 4. CDR3 region: CASSPRQGDQETQYF. CDR3 sequence (DNA): TGTGCCAGCAGCCCCCGACAGGGGGACCAAGAGACCCAGTACTTC.

V gene TRBV19 combines with J gene TRBJ1-1; weak D call: TRBD1 (5 bases). Germline CDR1 is LNHDA and CDR2 is SQIVND (reference sequence). The CDR3 totals 16 residues. V dropped 5 bases and J dropped 2 bases, with 18 bases sitting between them. As DNA, the CDR3 is TGTGCCAGTAGTTCCTGGGGCAGGGAAGGAAACACTGAAGCTTTCTTT. It encodes CASSSWGREGNTEAFF.

The chain links TRBV5-1 to TRBJ2-3, with TRBD2 identical over 11 bases. Germline assignment: CDR1 SGHRS and CDR2 YFSETQ. The CDR3 contains 17 residues. With 0 bases clipped from V and 1 base from J, the junction kept 4 bases outside the gene matches. This chain's CDR3 is CASSLVAGGPGTDTQYF. The DNA for the CDR3 is TGCGCCAGCAGCTTGGTAGCGGGGGGGCCGGGCACAGATACGCAGTATTTT.

This clone has only one observation. This chain connects TRBV19 to TRBJ2-1; no clear D. The CDR3 loop spans 11 amino acids. From germline, CDR1 is LNHDA and CDR2 SQIVND (reference sequence). V was clipped by 1 base and J by 6 bases, with 1 base between them. CDR3 in amino acids: CASSIANEQFF. The CDR3 DNA sequence: TGTGCCAGTAGTATAGCCAATGAGCAGTTCTTC.

This chain joins TRBV12-5 and TRBJ1-1, with 7 bases lining up with TRBD1. Germline V gene lookup returns CDR1 LGHNT and CDR2 FRNRAP. The CDR3 extends over 12 amino acids. Trimming at V came to 2 bases and at J to 6 bases, leaving 0 bases not matched to a gene. In nucleotides, the CDR3 is TGTGCTAGTGGTTTGCAGGGGGCTGAAGCTTTCTTT. This codes for CASGLQGAEAFF.

The chain recombines TRBV27 with TRBJ2-5, with a tentative D call TRBD1 (5 bases). Per the germline V gene, CDR1 is MNHEY and CDR2 is SMNVEV (reference sequence). V was trimmed by 2 bases and J by 5 bases, leaving 9 bases between them. CDR3 length equals 13 residues. CDR3 residues: CASSLQGGETQYF. DNA for the CDR3: TGTGCCAGCAGTTTACAGGGTGGCGAGACCCAGTACTTC.